The 30 T cell receptor beta chains below come from one sample, sequenced in a study of OX40 agonist ivuxolimab in advanced cancers. TCRdb's copy holds only in-frame clones and misses some; the assay was immunoSEQ multiplex PCR. In the table there are approximately 50,000 clones, roughly 90% of which are singletons. The sample was CD4+ or CD8+ T cells sorted from blood, taken in a trial of the OX40 agonist ivuxolimab. The origin of the receptors is an adult with an advanced solid tumor such as melanoma, head and neck, liver or kidney cancer.

The chain couples TRBV15 to TRBJ1-2; 9 nucleotides line up with TRBD1. This CDR3 contains 13 residues. Trimming at V came to 3 bases and at J to 8 bases, leaving 4 bases not matched to a gene. CDR1 and CDR2 (germline): LNHNV, YYDKDF (reference sequence). CDR3 protein: CATSRDRGSGYTF. DNA for the CDR3: TGTGCCACCAGCAGGGACAGGGGAAGCGGCTACACCTTC. The entire variable domain, with the rest obtained from reference TRBV15 and TRBJ1-2, is as follows: DAMVIQNPRYQVTQFGKPVTLSCSQTLNHNVMYWYQQKSSQAPKLLFHYYDKDFNNEADTPDNFQSRRPNTSFCFLDIRSPGLGDTAMYLCATSRDRGSGYTFGSGTRLTVV.

The chain has TRBV19 and TRBJ2-5; D may be TRBD1 (5 bases). Germline CDR1 and CDR2: LNHDA and SQIVND (reference sequence). CDR3 length equals 13 residues. Trimming cost V 6 bases and J 7 bases, with 15 bases left between them. The CDR3 DNA follows: TGTGCCAGTAGCTCCCAGGGTATCGTGACCCAGTACTTC. It translates to CASSSQGIVTQYF.

The J gene is TRBJ2-7, the V gene TRBV28, with 12 bases lining up with TRBD2. CDR1 is MDHEN and CDR2 is SYDVKM in the germline V gene. V dropped 2 bases and J dropped 0; count of bases not matched to a gene: 2. The CDR3 consists of 16 residues. In DNA, the CDR3 is TGTGCCAGCAGTTTAGGACTAGCGGGATTCTCCTACGAGCAGTACTTC. Protein sequence: CASSLGLAGFSYEQYF.

This chain uses TRBV6-4 with TRBJ1-2; TRBD1 is a possible D gene (5 bases). This CDR3 spans 16 amino acids. Trimming removed 6 bases from V and 2 bases from J, with 19 bases in between. Per the germline V gene, CDR1 is MRHNA and CDR2 is SNTAGT. As DNA, the CDR3 is TGTGCCAGCAGCCAGAGGACCGGGGCTTTAAACTATGGCTACACCTTC. Protein: CASSQRTGALNYGYTF.

The chain carries TRBV7-2 and TRBJ2-2; 7 positions match TRBD2. The CDR3 extends over 15 amino acids. V lost 5 bases, J lost 8 bases, and 11 bases stayed unmatched. Germline CDR1 reads SGHTA; CDR2 reads FQGNSA. The CDR3 region has the DNA TGTGCCAGCAGCCCCGAGGGGAGGGGTAGGGGGGAGCTGTTTTTT. Translating it yields CASSPEGRGRGELFF.

This chain uses TRBV14 with TRBJ2-7; tentatively, D is TRBD2 (6 bases). The germline CDR1 and CDR2 sequences are SGHDN and FVKESK. The CDR3 is made up of 15 amino acids. V lost 4 bases and J lost 3, with 16 bases in between. In DNA, the CDR3 is TGTGCCAGCAGCCCCCAGGCGTACGGGGGCTACGAGCAGTACTTC. It yields the protein CASSPQAYGGYEQYF.

V usage is TRBV29-1 and J usage is TRBJ1-3; the D gene is possibly TRBD1 (6 bases). Germline CDR1 and CDR2: SQVTM and ANQGSEA. The CDR3 consists of 18 residues. V was clipped by 1 base and J by 2 bases, with 21 bases between them. The CDR3 protein is CSVEGRGGAGSTGNTIYF. The CDR3 DNA sequence: TGCAGCGTTGAAGGTCGGGGGGGCGCGGGAAGCACTGGAAACACCATATATTTT.

This clone is labeled medium-sized (0.01 to 0.1%). The rearrangement joins TRBV2 to TRBJ1-4; a weak D match, TRBD1 (5 bases). CDR1 is SNHLY, CDR2 FYNNEI, per germline. V lost 8 bases to trimming and J lost 0 bases, with 10 bases between them. This CDR3 is built from 14 residues. CDR3 amino acids: CASGGGATNEKLFF. The CDR3 DNA reads as TGTGCCAGCGGGGGTGGAGCAACTAATGAAAAACTGTTTTTT.

This chain joins TRBV5-4 and TRBJ2-3; 8 nucleotides agree with TRBD1. The CDR3 consists of 14 residues. CDR1 and CDR2 (germline): SGHNT, YYREEE (reference sequence). With 5 bases clipped from V and 5 bases from J, the junction kept 7 bases outside the gene matches. The CDR3 nucleotides are TGTGCCAGCAGAGGAGACGGGACAGGAGATACGCAGTATTTT. This gives the protein CASRGDGTGDTQYF.

The rearrangement links TRBV6-1 to TRBJ1-1; no firm D call. The CDR3 is 16 amino acids. Trimming removed 4 bases from V and 6 bases from J, with 21 bases in between. Germline-derived CDR1 and CDR2 are MNHNS and SASEGT. CDR3 bases: TGTGCCAGCAGTGTTGGGGTCTTAGCTGCGTACGCTGAAGCTTTCTTT. It translates to CASSVGVLAAYAEAFF.

The CDR3 sequence: CASSLGSSGANVLTF. The CDR3 nucleotides read TGTGCCAGCAGCTTAGGGAGCTCTGGGGCCAACGTCCTGACTTTC. This chain links TRBV7-3 with TRBJ2-6; possible D gene TRBD2, 5 bases. Trimming took 2 bases from V and 0 from J, leaving 5 bases between them. The germline gives CDR1 SGHTA, CDR2 FQGTGA. This CDR3 has 15 amino acids.

This sequence joins TRBV5-6 and TRBJ2-2, with a possible D match to TRBD1 (5 bases). Germline CDR1 is SGHDT and CDR2 is YYEEEE. This CDR3 contains 17 residues. The V end was cut by 0 bases, the J end by 0 bases, with 12 bases between. The CDR3 sequence: CASSLVVQGANTGELFF. CDR3 coding DNA: TGTGCCAGCAGCTTGGTAGTGCAAGGGGCGAACACCGGGGAGCTGTTTTTT.

In DNA form, the CDR3 reads TGTGCCAGCAGCTTTATCGGGGAGGGAACTGAAGCTTTCTTT. This translates into CASSFIGEGTEAFF. The chain combines TRBV7-2 with TRBJ1-1; D gene unclear. Looked up from germline, CDR1 is SGHTA and CDR2 is FQGNSA. The CDR3 runs 14 residues. V shed 3 bases and J shed 5 bases, with 13 bases lying between them.

The chain couples TRBV7-2 to TRBJ2-3, with 11 bases matching TRBD2. V dropped 3 bases and J dropped 5; count of bases not matched to a gene: 4. This CDR3 spans 15 amino acids. Germline lookup yields CDR1 SGHTA and CDR2 FQGNSA. The CDR3 protein is CASSLSLAGGDTQYF. CDR3 DNA: TGTGCCAGCAGCTTGAGTCTAGCGGGAGGAGATACGCAGTATTTT.

The chain carries TRBV7-2 and TRBJ1-5; TRBD1 matches at 7 bases. From germline, CDR1 is SGHTA and CDR2 FQGNSA. CDR3 length: 13 residues. V dropped 5 bases and J dropped 5; count of bases not matched to a gene: 3. CDR3 nucleotides: TGTGCCAGCAGCCGACAGGGCGATCAGCCCCAGCATTTT. The encoded protein is CASSRQGDQPQHF.

A remark on this clone: At one end the junction does not follow the germline gene, possibly because of a read error. The chain joins TRBV7-3 to TRBJ2-2; a weak D match, TRBD1 (6 bases). Germline V lookup: CDR1 SGHTA, CDR2 FQGTGA. The CDR3 consists of 17 residues. CDR3 sequence: CASSLGDTSLNTRELFF. In nucleotides, the CDR3 is TGTGCCAGCAGCTTAGGGGACACCAGCTTGAACACCAGGGAGCTGTTTTTT.

This clone was picked up a small number of times. The J gene is TRBJ2-3, the V gene TRBV11-3; 8 bases align to TRBD1. Germline CDR1 reads SGHNT; CDR2 reads YENEEA. V lost 3 bases to trimming and J lost 5 bases; unmatched junction nucleotides: 7. The CDR3 spans 15 residues. In DNA form, the CDR3 reads TGTGCCAGCAGCTTGTCGACAGGGGTGGGAGATACGCAGTATTTT. Residues: CASSLSTGVGDTQYF.

V is TRBV9 and J is TRBJ2-3; D perhaps matches TRBD1 (5 bases). Germline-derived CDR1 and CDR2 are SGDLS and YYNGEE. The CDR3 covers 15 residues. The V and J ends lost 4 bases and 2 bases respectively, with 14 bases between them. CDR3 sequence reads: CASSSEGAYTDTQYF. DNA of the CDR3: TGTGCCAGCAGCTCTGAAGGGGCCTACACAGATACGCAGTATTTT.

The chain joins TRBV7-9 to TRBJ1-1; 7 bases match TRBD1. V was clipped by 5 bases and J by 2 bases; unmatched bases: 2. Germline V gene data show CDR1 as SEHNR and CDR2 as FQNEAQ (reference sequence). The CDR3 has 13 amino acids. In nucleotides, the CDR3 is TGTGCCAGCAGCGGACAGGCTAACACTGAAGCTTTCTTT. Translation gives CASSGQANTEAFF.

This clone was detected only a few times. The rearrangement joins TRBV10-3 to TRBJ2-1; 11 bases map to TRBD2. Per the germline V gene, CDR1 is ENHRY and CDR2 is SYGVKD. CDR3 length equals 19 residues. Trimming took 5 bases from V and 8 from J; bases not matched to a gene: 20. The CDR3 DNA follows: TGTGCCATCAGTAAAACTAGCGGGAGCCTAATTAACCCTGAGGATGAGCAGTTCTTC. Its protein is CAISKTSGSLINPEDEQFF.

The rearrangement links TRBV4-1 to TRBJ2-4; 7 bases map to TRBD2. Germline-derived CDR1 and CDR2 are MGHRA and YSYEKL. The CDR3 sequence is 17 residues long. J was trimmed by 8 bases and V by 4 bases; bases with no gene match: 17. In DNA, the CDR3 is TGCGCCAGCAGCCGCATAGAGTACAGCGGGGAGAGGGACATTCAGTACTTC. Translated, it gives CASSRIEYSGERDIQYF.

The chain uses TRBV7-2 and TRBJ2-7; D is possibly TRBD1 or TRBD2 (6 bases each). Germline V gene data show CDR1 as SGHTA and CDR2 as FQGNSA. The CDR3 is made up of 13 amino acids. V lost 4 bases to trimming and J lost 6 bases, with 13 bases between them. CDR3 loop: CASSWGATGEQYF. CDR3 DNA sequence: TGTGCCAGCAGCTGGGGGGCGACCGGCGAGCAGTACTTC.

The chain joins TRBV9 to TRBJ2-7; D is possibly TRBD1 or TRBD2 (5 bases each). V lost 3 bases and J lost 2, with 9 bases in between. There are 13 residues in the CDR3. Germline assignment: CDR1 SGDLS and CDR2 YYNGEE. Here the CDR3 DNA reads TGTGCCAGCAGCGGGGGGAAAGCCTACGAGCAGTACTTC. Encoded protein: CASSGGKAYEQYF.

The chain links TRBV21-1 to TRBJ1-5. TRBV21-1 corresponds to a pseudogene. The CDR3 extends over 15 amino acids. For the CDR3, the DNA is TGTGCCAGCAGCTCCGGGGGGGGAAGCAATCAGCCCCAGCATTTT. Its translation is CASSSGGGSNQPQHF.

The chain has TRBV7-9 and TRBJ2-7, with D uncertain. This CDR3 contains 11 residues. With 0 bases removed from V and 5 bases from J, the gap between germline ends came to 2 bases. Germline V CDR1 and CDR2: SEHNR, FQNEAQ (reference sequence). CDR3 region: CASSLANEQYF. The DNA of the CDR3 is TGTGCCAGCAGCTTAGCGAACGAGCAGTACTTC.

V and J are TRBV7-2 and TRBJ1-5; D may be TRBD1 (5 bases). Germline loops: CDR1 SGHTA, CDR2 FQGNSA. This CDR3 is built from 14 residues. The ends were cut back, 3 bases at V and 4 bases at J, with 10 bases in the middle. The CDR3 here is CASSLGWGNQPQHF. The CDR3 nucleotides read TGTGCCAGCAGCTTGGGTTGGGGGAATCAGCCCCAGCATTTT.

This chain links TRBV6-5 with TRBJ1-3, with D perhaps TRBD1 (5 bases). This CDR3 is built from 16 residues. The V gene lost 0 bases and the J gene lost 0 bases, with 9 bases spanning the gap. CDR1 is MNHEY and CDR2 is SVGAGI in the germline V gene. DNA of the CDR3: TGTGCCAGCAGTTACTCGACAGTAAACTCTGGAAACACCATATATTTT. This encodes CASSYSTVNSGNTIYF.

The genes are TRBV2 and TRBJ1-1; no reliable D call. CDR3 length: 13 residues. V was shortened by 6 bases and J by 1 base, with 9 bases between the two germline ends. CDR1 is SNHLY, CDR2 FYNNEI, per germline. This CDR3 is CASSGNANTEAFF. CDR3 nucleotides: TGTGCCAGCAGCGGAAATGCGAACACTGAAGCTTTCTTT.

The gene calls are TRBV6-5 and TRBJ2-4; D is possibly TRBD2 (6 bases). Trimming cost V 6 bases and J 0 bases, with 12 bases left between them. From germline, CDR1 is MNHEY and CDR2 SVGAGI. There are 15 residues in the CDR3. The CDR3 DNA follows: TGTGCCAGCAGCCCCCCCGGGGGAGCCAAAAACATTCAGTACTTC. This gives the protein CASSPPGGAKNIQYF.

The V and J genes are TRBV4-2 and TRBJ2-1; the match to TRBD2 covers 12 bases. The CDR3 is 14 amino acids. Germline CDR1 is LGHNA and CDR2 is YNFKEQ. V lost 9 bases and J lost 5; bases outside the gene matches: 5. The CDR3 loop reads CASGRLAGDNEQFF. CDR3 sequence (DNA): TGTGCCAGTGGAAGACTAGCGGGAGACAATGAGCAGTTCTTC.